A selection of T cell receptor beta chains follows, all from one sample in a study of blood T cell repertoires in COVID-19. This table comes from immunoSEQ multiplex PCR, and its TCRdb copy is limited to in-frame clones, with some not included. The data hold 150,000 or so clones, with roughly 82% observed a single time. Material: peripheral blood. All receptors come from a woman between 50 and 59 years old with acute or convalescent COVID-19. Both conserved end residues are part of each CDR3. Each record gives: CDR3 length, V gene, clone size, J gene, D gene, CDR3 DNA, CDR3 protein. D genes are given only for firm matches. Clone sizes are given selectively: once, few, many, or a class where the clone is expanded.

cdr3_length: 16; v_call: TRBV25-1; clone_size: -; j_call: TRBJ1-6; d_call: -; cdr3_nt: TGTGCCAGCAGTGAATTAGAGGGTAGGGATAATTCACCCCTCCACTTT; cdr3_aa: CASSELEGRDNSPLHF
cdr3_length: 15; v_call: TRBV10-1; clone_size: -; j_call: TRBJ1-2; d_call: -; cdr3_nt: TGCGCCAGCGGTCTCTTTGAGATAATTAACTATGGCTACACCTTC; cdr3_aa: CASGLFEIINYGYTF
cdr3_length: 16; v_call: TRBV5-5; clone_size: -; j_call: TRBJ2-3; d_call: -; cdr3_nt: TGTGCCAGCAGCTTGGGGTTAAGCGGCGCTTATGATACGCAGTATTTT; cdr3_aa: CASSLGLSGAYDTQYF
cdr3_length: 15; v_call: TRBV7-8; clone_size: -; j_call: TRBJ1-6; d_call: -; cdr3_nt: TGTGCCAGCAGCTTAGCGGTGAACAGTGGTTCACCCCTCCACTTT; cdr3_aa: CASSLAVNSGSPLHF
cdr3_length: 16; v_call: TRBV14; clone_size: -; j_call: TRBJ1-3; d_call: -; cdr3_nt: TGTGCCAGCAGCCCGTTAGGGGCGAGCTCTGGAAACACCATATATTTT; cdr3_aa: CASSPLGASSGNTIYF
cdr3_length: 16; v_call: TRBV29-1; clone_size: -; j_call: TRBJ2-5; d_call: TRBD2; cdr3_nt: TGCAGCGTTGATATTAGCCTAGCGGGAACTCAAGAGACCCAGTACTTC; cdr3_aa: CSVDISLAGTQETQYF
cdr3_length: 14; v_call: TRBV11-2; clone_size: -; j_call: TRBJ1-5; d_call: TRBD1; cdr3_nt: TGTGCCAGCAGTTCCGACAGGGACAATCAGCCCCAGCATTTT; cdr3_aa: CASSSDRDNQPQHF
cdr3_length: 13; v_call: TRBV12-3/TRBV12-4; clone_size: -; j_call: TRBJ1-2; d_call: -; cdr3_nt: TGTGCCAGCAGTCAGATCAGTAACTATGGCTACACCTTC; cdr3_aa: CASSQISNYGYTF
cdr3_length: 15; v_call: TRBV6-5; clone_size: -; j_call: TRBJ1-2; d_call: TRBD1; cdr3_nt: TGTGCCAGCAGTTACGAGGGGGCCCGAGGCTATGGCTACACCTTC; cdr3_aa: CASSYEGARGYGYTF
cdr3_length: 14; v_call: TRBV9; clone_size: -; j_call: TRBJ1-4; d_call: -; cdr3_nt: TGTGCCAGCAGCGTAACGGGGGGGAGTGAAAAACTGTTTTTT; cdr3_aa: CASSVTGGSEKLFF
cdr3_length: 16; v_call: TRBV4-3; clone_size: -; j_call: TRBJ2-1; d_call: -; cdr3_nt: TGCGCCAGCAGCCAAGATAGGCAGGCCCAGTACAATGAGCAGTTCTTC; cdr3_aa: CASSQDRQAQYNEQFF
cdr3_length: 14; v_call: TRBV20-1; clone_size: -; j_call: TRBJ2-4; d_call: TRBD1; cdr3_nt: TGCAGTGCTAGTGACAGGGTGGCCAAAAACATTCAGTACTTC; cdr3_aa: CSASDRVAKNIQYF
cdr3_length: 18; v_call: TRBV18; clone_size: -; j_call: TRBJ2-2; d_call: TRBD2; cdr3_nt: TGTGCCAGCTCACCCCCTGGAGTAGCGGGAGTGGGGACCGGGGAGCTGTTTTTT; cdr3_aa: CASSPPGVAGVGTGELFF
cdr3_length: 16; v_call: TRBV7-9; clone_size: -; j_call: TRBJ1-2; d_call: TRBD1; cdr3_nt: TGTGCCAGCAGCTTAGCGGGGACAGGGGTCGGAGTTGGCTACACCTTC; cdr3_aa: CASSLAGTGVGVGYTF
cdr3_length: 12; v_call: TRBV19; clone_size: -; j_call: TRBJ1-1; d_call: -; cdr3_nt: TGTGCCAGTAGTCAGCGGACTGAAGGGGCTTTCTTT; cdr3_aa: CASSQRTEGAFF
cdr3_length: 14; v_call: TRBV10-3; clone_size: -; j_call: TRBJ1-2; d_call: -; cdr3_nt: TGTGCCATCAGTGAAACGACAGGTCCGCCTGGCTACACCTTC; cdr3_aa: CAISETTGPPGYTF
cdr3_length: 17; v_call: TRBV4-2; clone_size: -; j_call: TRBJ1-2; d_call: TRBD1; cdr3_nt: TGTGCCAGCAGCCTTATCCCTCGGACAGGGGTTGACTATGGCTACACCTTC; cdr3_aa: CASSLIPRTGVDYGYTF
cdr3_length: 11; v_call: TRBV2; clone_size: few; j_call: TRBJ2-3; d_call: -; cdr3_nt: TGTGCCAGCAGCGACCCGGGACTCCCGTATTTT; cdr3_aa: CASSDPGLPYF
cdr3_length: 14; v_call: TRBV5-4; clone_size: once; j_call: TRBJ1-5; d_call: -; cdr3_nt: TGTGCCAGCAGCTTGGTCGGTAGCAATCAGCCCCAGCATTTT; cdr3_aa: CASSLVGSNQPQHF
cdr3_length: 14; v_call: TRBV28; clone_size: -; j_call: TRBJ1-5; d_call: -; cdr3_nt: TGTGCCAGCAGTTTAGGAGGTGGTAGACAGCCCCAGCATTTT; cdr3_aa: CASSLGGGRQPQHF
cdr3_length: 15; v_call: TRBV9; clone_size: few; j_call: TRBJ2-7; d_call: -; cdr3_nt: TGTGCCAGCAGCGTAGGAGGGAGTAGCGACTACGAGCAGTACTTC; cdr3_aa: CASSVGGSSDYEQYF
cdr3_length: 15; v_call: TRBV19; clone_size: once; j_call: TRBJ1-5; d_call: TRBD1; cdr3_nt: TGTGCCAGTAAAGGGGGCGACAGGAGGGGGCAGCCCCAGCATTTT; cdr3_aa: CASKGGDRRGQPQHF
cdr3_length: 14; v_call: TRBV6-5; clone_size: -; j_call: TRBJ2-1; d_call: -; cdr3_nt: TGTGCCAGCAGTACTTCAGGGGCGGACAATGAGCAGTTCTTC; cdr3_aa: CASSTSGADNEQFF
cdr3_length: 15; v_call: TRBV5-1; clone_size: -; j_call: TRBJ1-1; d_call: TRBD1; cdr3_nt: TGCGCCAGCAGCTCCCCCCCGGGACAGGGAACTGAAGCTTTCTTT; cdr3_aa: CASSSPPGQGTEAFF
cdr3_length: 15; v_call: TRBV6-5; clone_size: -; j_call: TRBJ1-1; d_call: TRBD1; cdr3_nt: TGTGCCAGCAGTTCGTCCCCAGGGGGTCACACTGAAGCTTTCTTT; cdr3_aa: CASSSSPGGHTEAFF
cdr3_length: 16; v_call: TRBV27; clone_size: -; j_call: TRBJ2-2; d_call: TRBD1; cdr3_nt: TGTGCCAGCACCCTGGGGGGACAGGGATTCACCGGGGAGCTGTTTTTT; cdr3_aa: CASTLGGQGFTGELFF
cdr3_length: 15; v_call: TRBV2; clone_size: -; j_call: TRBJ1-1; d_call: -; cdr3_nt: TGTGCCAGCAGTCGATGGGGGGAGGGGAACACTGAAGCTTTCTTT; cdr3_aa: CASSRWGEGNTEAFF
cdr3_length: 15; v_call: TRBV7-2; clone_size: -; j_call: TRBJ1-3; d_call: TRBD1; cdr3_nt: TGTGCCAGCAGCCAACGGACAGGGCCCGGAAACACCATATATTTT; cdr3_aa: CASSQRTGPGNTIYF
cdr3_length: 14; v_call: TRBV28; clone_size: -; j_call: TRBJ1-1; d_call: -; cdr3_nt: TGTGCCAGCAATGGCGGGATCATGAACACTGAAGCTTTCTTT; cdr3_aa: CASNGGIMNTEAFF
cdr3_length: 13; v_call: TRBV19; clone_size: -; j_call: TRBJ1-4; d_call: TRBD1; cdr3_nt: TGTGACACCCCGATGGGGACAGATGAAAAACTGTTTTTT; cdr3_aa: CDTPMGTDEKLFF
cdr3_length: 14; v_call: TRBV10-1; clone_size: -; j_call: TRBJ1-1; d_call: TRBD1; cdr3_nt: TGCGCCAGCACCTCGGGACAGGGAAGTACTGAAGCTTTCTTT; cdr3_aa: CASTSGQGSTEAFF
cdr3_length: 16; v_call: TRBV9; clone_size: -; j_call: TRBJ2-1; d_call: TRBD2; cdr3_nt: TGTGCCAGCAGCGGTAGCGGGGGGCTCTCCTACAATGAGCAGTTCTTC; cdr3_aa: CASSGSGGLSYNEQFF
cdr3_length: 13; v_call: TRBV12-3/TRBV12-4; clone_size: -; j_call: TRBJ2-3; d_call: TRBD1; cdr3_nt: TGTGCCAGCAACGACAGGGGAACAGATACGCAGTATTTT; cdr3_aa: CASNDRGTDTQYF
cdr3_length: 15; v_call: TRBV11-2; clone_size: -; j_call: TRBJ2-7; d_call: TRBD2; cdr3_nt: TGTGCCAGCCGAAAGTTTGTAGGACTAGCAGACGAGCAGTACTTC; cdr3_aa: CASRKFVGLADEQYF
cdr3_length: 19; v_call: TRBV4-1; clone_size: -; j_call: TRBJ1-4; d_call: TRBD1; cdr3_nt: TGCGCCAGCAGCCAAACCCCGGGACAGGGGGCGAGTATTGGTGAAAAACTGTTTTTT; cdr3_aa: CASSQTPGQGASIGEKLFF
cdr3_length: 14; v_call: TRBV7-2; clone_size: once; j_call: TRBJ2-7; d_call: TRBD1; cdr3_nt: TGTGCCAGCAGCTCGACAGGGGGTAGCAACGAGCAGTACTTC; cdr3_aa: CASSSTGGSNEQYF
cdr3_length: 18; v_call: TRBV5-5; clone_size: -; j_call: TRBJ2-1; d_call: TRBD2; cdr3_nt: TGTGCCAGCAGCTTTAGAAGCGGGGGGGTATATCGATACAATGAGCAGTTCTTC; cdr3_aa: CASSFRSGGVYRYNEQFF
cdr3_length: 13; v_call: TRBV6-5; clone_size: -; j_call: TRBJ2-5; d_call: TRBD2; cdr3_nt: TGTGCCAGCGGGCTAGCGGGTCTACAGACCCAGTACTTC; cdr3_aa: CASGLAGLQTQYF
cdr3_length: 15; v_call: TRBV3-1/TRBV3-2; clone_size: -; j_call: TRBJ2-2; d_call: TRBD2; cdr3_nt: TGTGCCAGCAGCTTAGGACTAGCTACTACCGGGGAGCTGTTTTTT; cdr3_aa: CASSLGLATTGELFF
cdr3_length: 20; v_call: TRBV9; clone_size: -; j_call: TRBJ2-3; d_call: TRBD1; cdr3_nt: TGTGCCAGCAGCGCTGGGGTGGGGCAGGGGGCCAGTGCTAGCACAGATACGCAGTATTTT; cdr3_aa: CASSAGVGQGASASTDTQYF
cdr3_length: 16; v_call: TRBV25-1; clone_size: -; j_call: TRBJ1-2; d_call: -; cdr3_nt: TGTGCCAGCAGTGACCCCGCGAGGGGGACTAACTATGGCTACACCTTC; cdr3_aa: CASSDPARGTNYGYTF
cdr3_length: 15; v_call: TRBV7-8; clone_size: -; j_call: TRBJ2-1; d_call: TRBD2; cdr3_nt: TGTGCCAGCAGCCTCGGGAGGACCCGGGACAATGAGCAGTTCTTC; cdr3_aa: CASSLGRTRDNEQFF
cdr3_length: 13; v_call: TRBV9; clone_size: -; j_call: TRBJ2-7; d_call: -; cdr3_nt: TGTGCCAGCACCTTTATAGTCCGTCACGAGCAGTACTTC; cdr3_aa: CASTFIVRHEQYF
cdr3_length: 15; v_call: TRBV9; clone_size: -; j_call: TRBJ2-7; d_call: TRBD2; cdr3_nt: TGTGCCAGCAGCGTAGCTACTAGCGGGATCACCGAGCAGTACTTC; cdr3_aa: CASSVATSGITEQYF
cdr3_length: 13; v_call: TRBV11-1; clone_size: -; j_call: TRBJ2-1; d_call: TRBD2; cdr3_nt: TGTGCCAGCAGCTTAGAGGAGCGGGGGGGCCAGTTCTTC; cdr3_aa: CASSLEERGGQFF
cdr3_length: 14; v_call: TRBV5-1; clone_size: -; j_call: TRBJ2-5; d_call: -; cdr3_nt: TGCGCCAGCAGCATGGACAGTAACCAAGAGACCCAGTACTTC; cdr3_aa: CASSMDSNQETQYF
cdr3_length: 12; v_call: TRBV7-3; clone_size: -; j_call: TRBJ1-2; d_call: -; cdr3_nt: TGTGCCACCCCCCCCTCCAACTATGGCTACACCTTC; cdr3_aa: CATPPSNYGYTF